The source of this T cell receptor beta chain is a study of blood T cells in healthy people across ages (dated by TCRdb to between 2014 and 2017). With respect to the entire study: Template switching captured roughly one uniquely barcoded TCR beta cDNA molecule per two T cells in model experiments. Donors were grouped into four age groups: young (average roughly 15 years), middle-aged (39), aged (approximately 58) and long-lived (about 89). For two donors (one aged 18 to 30 and one aged 80 or older), the study analyzed two additional independent replicas of 1 million unique cDNA reads from the same blood draw. To avoid experimental bias, donors of different ages were spread randomly across the sequencing lanes. Age-related changes in TCR beta repertoire diversity were measured in the study by deep sequencing normalized with unique cDNA molecular identifiers.

Comment on this clonotype: Its antigen specificity is not known. It has no much larger one-base neighbor in the sample; base qualities were not kept.

The method behind the library was 5' RACE. Sequencing used an Illumina HiSeq 2500. The second PCR ran for about 6 to 11 cycles and used a J-beta primer mix along with a sample-barcoded 5' primer. A template-switch 5' adaptor carrying 12 random nucleotides introduced a unique molecular identifier onto each TCR beta cDNA molecule. At least 3 million CDR3-containing paired-end reads were obtained from each sample. The Mint cDNA synthesis kit, primed by a TRBC-specific oligonucleotide, was used to synthesize first-strand cDNA from all RNA. After uracil-DNA glycosylase treatment, a first 18-cycle PCR used universal primers M1SS and BC2_uni_R on all cDNA. Regarding the original processing steps: For normalization, 1 million high-quality reads, each with a distinct molecular identifier, were randomly selected from each sample. Instead of being binned into consensus sequences, reads with shared molecular identifiers were discarded. MiTCR, set to a Q25 quality threshold and the strictest error-elimination algorithm, was used for CDR3 identification, clonotype clustering and error correction. A nonparametric unseen species model with Euler transformation was used to estimate lower-bound total TCR beta diversity. TCRdb itself trimmed the public reads at Q25 with fastp, ran MiXCR and retained productive beta chains. Every CDR3 protein is listed once, alongside the most common genes and DNA of its rows. Here the V and J calls rest on TCRdb's processing, not on the authors' analysis. This sample is represented by about 680,000 distinct CDR3 sequences; about 52% of them were singletons. The top ten clones comprise 30% to 35% of the sample.

The donors were roughly 39 Caucasian individuals from Russia, aged roughly 6 to 90 years, who were systemically healthy. About 10 milliliters of peripheral blood were collected from each donor into EDTA-treated Vacutainer tubes. PBMCs were isolated by Ficoll-Paque density-gradient centrifugation, with at least 6 million obtained per sample. Trizol reagent was used to extract total RNA from PBMCs, with at least 6 micrograms per sample. For every donor, an aliquot of PBMCs went through flow cytometry to measure the percentages of naive CD45RAhigh/CD27high T cells. The investigation overall reported the following: Conclusive comparison of naive and antigen-experienced compartments was prevented by the profiling of bulk unsorted PBMCs. Compared with the aged group, the long-lived group had more naive CD4+ T cells, fewer expanded clones and increased TCR diversity, a pattern suggesting age selection. Observed TCR beta diversity correlated strongly with the percentage of naive T cells measured by flow cytometry. As age increased, observed TCR beta diversity per million T cells dropped in a roughly linear way, and a significant reduction was already evident by age about 40. The CMV infection status of donors was not known, potentially confounding age-related changes in expanded clonotypes. Total diversity estimates from one million sequenced T cells were considered lower bounds and underestimates.

The sample comprised blood. This sequence originates from a woman aged 60 to 75 in good health.

The CDR3 protein: CASSYPSRRTDVTSGRHEQFF. The bases are TGTGCCAGCAGTTACCCGTCCCGGAGGACAGACGTGACTAGCGGGAGACATGAGCAGTTCTTC. The rearranged segments are TRBV6-5 and TRBJ2-1; 12 central bases correspond to TRBD2. Trimming removed 2 bases from V and 8 bases from J; the gene matches leave 22 bases unexplained. The CDR3 holds 21 amino acids from the cysteine to the phenylalanine. Kept here is only the CDR3 DNA, which spans 63 bases and is read in frame from base 1. The germline V gene specifies MNHEY as CDR1 and SVGAGI as CDR2.